This TCR beta chain is from a study of type 1 and type 2 diabetes patients. This clonotype was counted ten times or more. Genomic DNA was the PCR template. The TCR beta CDR3 region was amplified using 30 forward and 13 reverse primers. MiXCR, applied by TCRdb to the multiplex PCR reads, yields one record per CDR3 protein. This sample yields fewer than 350,000 distinct CDR3 sequences, of which roughly 44% are seen a single time; approximately 13% belongs to the top ten. CDR1 is SNHLY and CDR2 is FYNNEI in the germline V gene. With 9 bases clipped from V and 7 bases from J, the junction kept 6 bases outside the gene matches. This CDR3 has 12 amino acids.

Sequenced material: peripheral blood mononuclear cells (PBMCs). The chain uses TRBV2 and TRBJ1-2; TRBD1 matches 9 bases. This receptor was obtained from a man younger than 35 with type 2 diabetes. The CDR3 nucleotides are TGTGCCAGAAGGACAGGGGAGGTTGGCTACACCTTC. Its translation: CARRTGEVGYTF. Using reference TRBV2 and TRBJ1-2 for the parts outside the CDR3, the full variable domain is EPEVTQTPSHQVTQMGQEVILRCVPISNHLYFYWYRQILGQKVEFLVSFYNNEISEKSEIFDDQFSVERPDGSNFTLKIRSTKLEDSAMYFCARRTGEVGYTFGSGTRLTVV.